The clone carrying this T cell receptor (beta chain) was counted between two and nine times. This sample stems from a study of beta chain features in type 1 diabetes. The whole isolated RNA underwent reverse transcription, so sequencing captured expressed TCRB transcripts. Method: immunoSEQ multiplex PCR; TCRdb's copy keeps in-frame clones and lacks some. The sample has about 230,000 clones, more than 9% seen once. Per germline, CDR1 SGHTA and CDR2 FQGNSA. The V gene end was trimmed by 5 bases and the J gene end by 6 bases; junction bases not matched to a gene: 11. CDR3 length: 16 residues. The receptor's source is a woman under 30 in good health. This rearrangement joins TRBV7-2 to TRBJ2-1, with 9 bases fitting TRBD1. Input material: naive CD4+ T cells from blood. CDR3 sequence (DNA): TGTGCCAGCAGCAGCCACAGGGGGCGGTTTCTCAATGAGCAGTTCTTC. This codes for CASSSHRGRFLNEQFF.